This TCR beta chain was identified during a study of OX40 agonist ivuxolimab in advanced cancers. Collection of blood occurred at baseline, at cycle 4 day 1, and at cycle 7 day 1. Clones were read by immunoSEQ multiplex PCR, and TCRdb kept only the in-frame ones, dropping some. This table holds some 42,000 clones, 65% to 85% found once. Source: CD4+ or CD8+ T cells sorted from blood, taken in a trial of the OX40 agonist ivuxolimab. This receptor was taken from an adult with an advanced solid tumor such as melanoma, head and neck, liver or kidney cancer.

CDR3 sequence reads: CASSTPTGATTERTDTQYF. In DNA form, the CDR3 reads TGTGCCAGCAGCACCCCCACCGGGGCTACGACCGAGCGCACAGATACGCAGTATTTT. This chain uses TRBV7-6 with TRBJ2-3, with D perhaps matching TRBD1 or TRBD2 (5 bases each). Deletions cut 5 bases from V and 1 base from J, with 25 bases between. This CDR3 contains 19 residues. The germline V gene encodes CDR1 SGHVS and CDR2 FNYEAQ.